Below are 10 T cell receptor beta chains sequenced from a single sample in a study of blood T cell repertoires in COVID-19. Profiled with immunoSEQ multiplex PCR; TCRdb holds only in-frame clones, not every one. The table records about 250,000 clones, around 82% of them present only once. Sequenced: peripheral blood. These receptors all stem from a man in his fifties with active or convalescent COVID-19.

This sequence joins TRBV15 and TRBJ1-6; 9 nucleotides align to TRBD1. There are 14 residues in the CDR3. J lost 7 bases, V lost 3 bases, and 1 base had no gene match. CDR1 and CDR2 from the germline V gene are LNHNV and YYDKDF (reference sequence). The CDR3 DNA is TGTGCCACCAGCAGCGGGACAGGGAATTCACCCCTCCACTTT. Its protein product is CATSSGTGNSPLHF.

This sequence joins TRBV29-1 and TRBJ1-6, with D perhaps TRBD1 (5 bases). The CDR3 is made up of 12 amino acids. CDR1 and CDR2 (germline): SQVTM, ANQGSEA. Trimming removed 6 bases from V and 7 bases from J, with 10 bases in between. CDR3 in DNA: TGCAGCGTAGGGGAATGGAATTCACCCCTCCACTTT. Translation: CSVGEWNSPLHF. The full variable domain, in which reference TRBV29-1 and TRBJ1-6 provide the parts outside the CDR3, is SAVISQKPSRDICQRGTSLTIQCQVDSQVTMMFWYRQQPGQSLTLIATANQGSEATYESGFVIDKFPISRPNLTFSTLTVSNMSPEDSSIYLCSVGEWNSPLHFGNGTRLTVT.

V is TRBV5-1 and J is TRBJ2-5; a possible D gene is TRBD1 (7 bases). CDR1 and CDR2 (germline): SGHRS, YFSETQ. The CDR3 loop spans 13 amino acids. Between the trimmed V and J ends, which lost 5 bases and 7 bases, there was a span of 15 bases. CDR3 in DNA: TGCGCCAGCAGTCCCCTCCAGGGGGGGACCCAGTACTTC. Protein: CASSPLQGGTQYF. Full variable domain (rest looked up from reference TRBV5-1 and TRBJ2-5): KAGVTQTPRYLIKTRGQQVTLSCSPISGHRSVSWYQQTPGQGLQFLFEYFSETQRNKGNFPGRFSGRQFSNSRSEMNVSTLELGDSALYLCASSPLQGGTQYFGPGTRLLVL.

The chain joins TRBV7-3 to TRBJ1-6; unclear D gene. Germline loops: CDR1 SGHTA, CDR2 FQGTGA. The CDR3 covers 13 residues. V was clipped by 0 bases and J by 12 bases, with 9 bases between them. The CDR3 protein is CASSLTPSGPLHF. The CDR3 coding sequence is TGTGCCAGCAGCTTAACTCCTTCGGGACCCCTCCACTTT.

This chain connects TRBV12-3 or TRBV12-4 to TRBJ2-5; 8 nucleotides match TRBD2. V shed 8 bases and J 8 bases; nucleotides not matched to a gene: 7. This CDR3 spans 12 amino acids. The CDR3 DNA is TGTGCCAGCCTCTGGGCGGGGGGAACCCAGTACTTC. Protein product: CASLWAGGTQYF.

The chain combines TRBV29-1 with TRBJ1-2; a possible D gene is TRBD1 (6 bases). V was shortened by 0 bases and J by 3 bases, with 14 bases between the two germline ends. CDR1 is SQVTM, CDR2 ANQGSEA, per germline. This CDR3 comprises 15 residues. The CDR3 reads CSVEDLEGGHYGYTF. The CDR3 coding sequence is TGCAGCGTTGAAGATTTGGAGGGGGGGCACTATGGCTACACCTTC.

This clone has just one count. The chain recombines TRBV5-6 with TRBJ1-1, with no clear D. The CDR3 sequence is 13 residues long. V was clipped by 1 base and J by 2 bases, with 6 bases between them. Germline CDR1 and CDR2: SGHDT and YYEEEE. Here the CDR3 reads CASSLRINTEAFF. DNA of the CDR3: TGTGCCAGCAGCTTGCGTATTAACACTGAAGCTTTCTTT.

This chain connects TRBV12-2 to TRBJ1-3. TRBV12-2 is tagged as a pseudogene. The CDR3 sequence is 13 residues long. The CDR3 DNA reads TGTGCAAGTCGCCTGACGGGGAGAAACACCATATATTTT. Protein product: CASRLTGRNTIYF.

This rearrangement joins TRBV15 to TRBJ2-5; 16 bases map to TRBD2. The ends lost 2 bases at V and 3 bases at J; junction bases unmatched: 12. Germline V gene lookup returns CDR1 LNHNV and CDR2 YYDKDF (reference sequence). This CDR3 is built from 20 residues. CDR3 residues: CATSRPAGLAGGLVEETQYF. Here the CDR3 DNA reads TGTGCCACCAGCAGACCTGCGGGACTAGCGGGGGGGCTGGTGGAAGAGACCCAGTACTTC.

The chain recombines TRBV12-3 or TRBV12-4 with TRBJ1-1, with 8 bases lining up with TRBD1. The trim removed 5 bases at V and 11 bases at J, leaving 4 bases unmatched. This CDR3 region has 11 residues. CDR3 loop: CASSPGGEAFF. CDR3 sequence (DNA): TGTGCCAGCAGTCCAGGGGGCGAGGCTTTCTTT.